Listed below are T cell receptor beta chains from one sample, sequenced in a study of blood T cell repertoires in COVID-19. Sequencing was performed with immunoSEQ multiplex PCR; in TCRdb, only in-frame clones are kept and a portion is missing. The sample has about 160,000 clones, about 92% seen once. The specimen sequenced was peripheral blood. The receptors originated from a man aged 55 to 70 with active or convalescent COVID-19. CDR3s leave out the opening cysteine and the closing phenylalanine or tryptophan. The order of the fields is J gene, V gene, CDR3 length, CDR3 protein.

TRBJ1-2	TRBV3-1/TRBV3-2	10	ASVNREDGYT
TRBJ2-2	TRBV10-3	13	AIKGTSGNTGELF
TRBJ2-1	TRBV5-1	12	ASSLGGDPNEQF
TRBJ2-1	TRBV30	13	AWISQGLSYNEQF
TRBJ1-5	TRBV10-1	13	ASSVQGPSYQPQH
TRBJ2-7	TRBV27	14	ASSSPGLAGVYEQY
TRBJ2-2	TRBV19	14	ASSPRRASDTGELF
TRBJ2-3	TRBV3-1/TRBV3-2	15	ASSQDHRAVGTDTQY
TRBJ2-1	TRBV6-1	15	ASSEAIRRSSYNEQF
TRBJ1-5	TRBV2	17	ASSLGQGVWFVSNQPQH
TRBJ1-2	TRBV6-6	14	ASSYSTELTNYGYT
TRBJ2-1	TRBV5-4	13	ASSPGLAENNEQF
TRBJ1-2	TRBV2	9	ASSRSVSYT
TRBJ1-2	TRBV19	10	ASSDMDYGYT
TRBJ1-2	TRBV19	11	ASREAGNYGYT
TRBJ1-4	TRBV5-1	13	ASSLGQGREEKLF
TRBJ1-6	TRBV10-2	13	ASSPSGAVASPLH
TRBJ1-2	TRBV27	15	ASSFLNAVGGVIGYT
TRBJ1-4	TRBV4-1	12	ASSQGGQREKLF
TRBJ2-7	TRBV12-5	14	ASGLVDLAGGSEQY
TRBJ2-5	TRBV5-6	11	ASSSTVGAHQY
TRBJ2-1	TRBV7-2	13	ASSLFAGGPQEQF
TRBJ1-3	TRBV5-6	14	ASSLRGANSGNTIY
TRBJ2-3	TRBV10-1	12	ATNTGGLTDTQY
TRBJ1-1	TRBV11-3	12	ASSLTGLNTEAF
TRBJ2-1	TRBV15	15	ATSRGSGASSYNEQF
TRBJ1-1	TRBV5-1	13	ASSPEPGEGTEAF
TRBJ2-3	TRBV19	12	ASSRKDTADTQY
TRBJ1-2	TRBV19	13	ASRSRGQGNYGYT
TRBJ2-6	TRBV28	14	ASSLAESSGANVLT
TRBJ1-2	TRBV18	12	ASSSLEGDRGYT
TRBJ2-1	TRBV4-2	13	ASSQPGQAYNEQF
TRBJ2-7	TRBV15	12	ATSSGRAPYEQY
TRBJ2-3	TRBV4-2	14	ASSQEKAGATDTQY
TRBJ2-7	TRBV5-4	12	ASSPGLRAHEQY
TRBJ1-2	TRBV30	12	AWSVGVSHYGYT
TRBJ2-3	TRBV27	12	ASSLASSTDTQY
TRBJ2-7	TRBV10-3	9	AISGGDEQY
TRBJ1-2	TRBV21-1	14	ASSEVRDRGWDGYT
TRBJ2-7	TRBV4-1	15	ASSQGRGDRGRYEQY
TRBJ2-7	TRBV6-5	14	ASSYRRAGGIYEQY
TRBJ2-7	TRBV10-2	12	ASSYQREAGEQY
TRBJ1-2	TRBV19	12	ASSNRGLGYGYT
TRBJ2-3	TRBV3-1/TRBV3-2	17	ASSHVSGGPSTSTDTQY
TRBJ1-2	TRBV19	14	ASSNPRGGQPYGYT
TRBJ1-6	TRBV19	11	ASGTGRNSPLH
TRBJ1-2	TRBV29-1	12	SVRGQATSYGYT
TRBJ2-7	TRBV18	11	ASSLTDNYEQY
TRBJ2-3	TRBV11-3	13	ASSLGTGGSDTQY
TRBJ2-3	TRBV19	13	ASSSPPGITDTQY
TRBJ1-1	TRBV9	12	ASSVYREAGEAF
TRBJ2-1	TRBV19	10	ASARTPNEQF